The TCR beta chain under discussion was sequenced for a study of blood T cell repertoires in COVID-19. Overall study context: Samples taken during acute and convalescent COVID-19 were collected in the United States, Italy and Spain. Sources were T cells, B-cell-depleted T cells, or PBMCs; the material itself was cDNA or gDNA.

Here immunoSEQ multiplex PCR was the method, and the copy in TCRdb shows in-frame clones only, minus some. The sample contains 450,000 or so clones, roughly 90% of which appear only once. During active infection, Seattle patients enrolled and were then monitored through disease. CDR1 and CDR2 (germline): MGHRA, YSYEKL. J lost 5 bases, V lost 0 bases, and 4 bases had no gene match. This CDR3 contains 15 residues. The rearrangement joins TRBV4-1 to TRBJ2-3, with 8 bases identical to TRBD2. Material: peripheral blood. This receptor was identified in a young man with COVID-19, enrolled during active disease. In DNA, the CDR3 is TGCGCCAGCAGCCAAGACCCCCGGGGGGGAGATACGCAGTATTTT. This sequence encodes CASSQDPRGGDTQYF.